Following are 15 T cell receptor beta chains from one sample sequenced in a study of cytomegalovirus exposure and HLA in healthy donors. Primers included in the PCR were 60 Vbeta and 13 Jbeta primers. Libraries were prepared by immunoSEQ multiplex PCR; TCRdb keeps only in-frame clonotypes and omits some of them. The sample carries some 200,000 clones, 60% to 85% recorded once. Sequencing input: PBMCs. Every receptor here comes from a girl aged 10 to 17 in good health and CMV-seropositive.

This chain uses TRBV5-6 with TRBJ2-5; no reliable D call. The DNA end lines up better with TRBJ2-7; the J call may be wrong. The CDR3 extends over 13 amino acids. CDR1 and CDR2 (germline): SGHDT, YYEEEE. In nucleotides, the CDR3 is TGTGCCAGCAGCGATCGGTGGAGCTACGAGCAGTACTTC. This encodes CASSDRWSYEQYF.

The genes are TRBV14 and TRBJ1-2, with D tentatively TRBD1 (5 bases). Germline CDR1 reads SGHDN; CDR2 reads FVKESK. The CDR3 covers 12 residues. Trimming left V 4 bases short and J 6 bases short, with 9 bases between. In nucleotides, the CDR3 is TGTGCCAGCAGCCCAGGGATGAATGGCTACACCTTC. Translating it yields CASSPGMNGYTF.

The V and J genes are TRBV5-1 and TRBJ1-2; 7 bases fit TRBD1. The CDR3 contains 16 residues. J lost 4 bases, V lost 0 bases, and 9 bases had no gene match. Germline CDR1 SGHRS, CDR2 YFSETQ. CDR3 loop: CASSLEILDRAYGYTF. CDR3 coding DNA: TGCGCCAGCAGCTTGGAGATCCTAGACAGGGCCTATGGCTACACCTTC.

This chain links TRBV19 with TRBJ1-4; D possibly corresponds to TRBD1 (6 bases). V dropped 7 bases and J dropped 5 bases, with 11 bases sitting between them. Germline values: CDR1 LNHDA, CDR2 SQIVND (reference sequence). The CDR3 is made up of 13 amino acids. CDR3 in amino acids: CASTSTGNEKLFF. CDR3 nucleotides: TGTGCCAGTACCTCAACAGGGAATGAAAAACTGTTTTTT. The entire variable domain, with the rest obtained from reference TRBV19 and TRBJ1-4, is as follows: DGGITQSPKYLFRKEGQNVTLSCEQNLNHDAMYWYRQDPGQGLRLIYYSQIVNDFQKGDIAEGYSVSREKKESFPLTVTSAQKNPTAFYLCASTSTGNEKLFFGSGTQLSVL.

This chain links TRBV9 with TRBJ1-1; 7 bases fit TRBD1. V was pared by 3 bases and J by 0 bases, with 5 bases of the junction left unmatched. Germline V lookup: CDR1 SGDLS, CDR2 YYNGEE. This CDR3 is built from 15 residues. CDR3 residues: CASSAGTAMNTEAFF. The CDR3 DNA follows: TGTGCCAGCAGCGCCGGGACAGCTATGAACACTGAAGCTTTCTTT.

The CDR3 region has the DNA TGTGCCAGCAGTGACTCCTCTGGGGCCAACGTCCTGACTTTC. Encoded protein: CASSDSSGANVLTF. The V and J genes are TRBV2 and TRBJ2-6; D remains unclear. V was pared by 3 bases and J by 0 bases, with 3 bases between. Germline assignment: CDR1 SNHLY and CDR2 FYNNEI. The CDR3 is 14 amino acids. The whole variable domain, remainder taken from reference TRBV2 and TRBJ2-6, is EPEVTQTPSHQVTQMGQEVILRCVPISNHLYFYWYRQILGQKVEFLVSFYNNEISEKSEIFDDQFSVERPDGSNFTLKIRSTKLEDSAMYFCASSDSSGANVLTFGAGSRLTVL.

The chain joins TRBV6-5 to TRBJ1-3; 7 bases line up with TRBD1. Germline CDR1 MNHEY, CDR2 SVGAGI. Trimming cost V 7 bases and J 4 bases; bases outside gene matches: 4. There are 13 residues in the CDR3. The CDR3 sequence is CASNRGTGNTIYF. CDR3 in DNA: TGTGCCAGCAACAGGGGAACGGGAAACACCATATATTTT.

The chain has TRBV13 and TRBJ2-2, with a tentative D call TRBD2 (5 bases). Germline V CDR1 and CDR2: PRHDT, FYEKMQ (reference sequence). Deletions cut 5 bases from V and 4 bases from J, with 17 bases between. CDR3 length: 16 amino acids. The CDR3, as DNA: TGTGCCAGCAGCCCCCAGAACGTTGGAGGCACCGGGGAGCTGTTTTTT. It is translated as CASSPQNVGGTGELFF.

The rearrangement uses TRBV27 and TRBJ1-6; 8 bases line up with TRBD1. CDR1 is MNHEY, CDR2 SMNVEV, per germline (reference sequence). The CDR3 loop spans 13 amino acids. The V and J ends lost 4 bases and 11 bases, in that order; junction bases with no gene match: 4. The CDR3 DNA reads TGTGCCAGCAGTTCACAGGGGGTTGCACCCCTCCACTTT. Protein sequence: CASSSQGVAPLHF.

A few counts support this clone. This sequence joins TRBV5-1 and TRBJ2-4; 9 bases are a match to TRBD1. The CDR3 extends over 16 amino acids. V dropped 4 bases and J dropped 0; count of bases not matched to a gene: 5. Germline CDR1 is SGHRS and CDR2 is YFSETQ. CDR3 loop: CASSIDRGVAKNIQYF. In nucleotides, the CDR3 is TGCGCCAGCAGCATCGACAGGGGGGTAGCCAAAAACATTCAGTACTTC.

V and J are TRBV2 and TRBJ2-5; D is perhaps TRBD2 (7 bases). Looked up from germline, CDR1 is SNHLY and CDR2 is FYNNEI. The V and J ends lost 2 bases and 1 base respectively, with 11 bases between them. The CDR3 length is 15 residues. CDR3 in amino acids: CASSELGGAQETQYF. CDR3 bases: TGTGCCAGCAGTGAATTGGGGGGGGCCCAAGAGACCCAGTACTTC.

The gene calls are TRBV4-3 and TRBJ2-7, with 7 bases aligning to TRBD1. The germline CDR1 and CDR2 sequences are LGHNA and YSLEER. CDR3 length equals 15 residues. After removal of 3 bases from V and 2 bases from J, the junction contained 7 bases not matched to a gene. CDR3 region: CASSQDRDRTYEQYF. The CDR3 DNA reads TGCGCCAGCAGCCAGGATCGGGACAGAACCTACGAGCAGTACTTC.

The chain is built from TRBV18 and TRBJ2-1, with 8 nucleotides matching TRBD2. The trim removed 4 bases at V and 3 bases at J, leaving 5 bases unmatched. Germline CDR1 is KGHSH and CDR2 is LQKENI. This CDR3 contains 15 residues. The CDR3 DNA sequence: TGTGCCAGCTCACTAGCGGGGCAACGCTACAATGAGCAGTTCTTC. Its translation: CASSLAGQRYNEQFF.

The chain recombines TRBV12-5 with TRBJ2-2, with 12 bases fitting TRBD1. The germline V gene encodes CDR1 LGHNT and CDR2 FRNRAP. The CDR3 spans 16 residues. V gave up 5 bases and J gave up 6 bases; unmatched junction bases: 7. CDR3 sequence (DNA): TGTGCTAGTGGTCCGGGACAGGGGGCCGGAGCCGGGGAGCTGTTTTTT. Residues: CASGPGQGAGAGELFF.

With regard to this clone: Other DNA sequences within the sample encode an identical CDR3. V and J are TRBV30 and TRBJ1-5; D gene uncertain. V was pared by 1 base and J by 2 bases, with 6 bases between. The CDR3 runs 13 residues. Germline V lookup: CDR1 GTSNPN, CDR2 SVGIG (reference sequence). CDR3 bases: TGTGCCTGGAGTGGGGAGGGCAATCAGCCCCAGCATTTT. This gives the protein CAWSGEGNQPQHF.